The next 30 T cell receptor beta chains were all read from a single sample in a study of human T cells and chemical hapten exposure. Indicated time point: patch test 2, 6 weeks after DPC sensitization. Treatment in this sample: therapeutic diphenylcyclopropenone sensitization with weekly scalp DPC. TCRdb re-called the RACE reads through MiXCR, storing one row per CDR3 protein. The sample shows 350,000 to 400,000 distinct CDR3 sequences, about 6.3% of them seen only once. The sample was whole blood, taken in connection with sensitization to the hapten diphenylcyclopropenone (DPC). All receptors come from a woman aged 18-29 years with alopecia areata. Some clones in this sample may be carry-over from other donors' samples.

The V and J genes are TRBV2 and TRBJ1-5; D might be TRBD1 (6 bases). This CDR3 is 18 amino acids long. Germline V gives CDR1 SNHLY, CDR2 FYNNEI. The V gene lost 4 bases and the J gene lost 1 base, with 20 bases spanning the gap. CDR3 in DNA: TGTGCCAGCAGTGGCCCTTGGGGGGGGGCGCGAAGCAATCAGCCCCAGCATTTT. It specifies CASSGPWGGARSNQPQHF.

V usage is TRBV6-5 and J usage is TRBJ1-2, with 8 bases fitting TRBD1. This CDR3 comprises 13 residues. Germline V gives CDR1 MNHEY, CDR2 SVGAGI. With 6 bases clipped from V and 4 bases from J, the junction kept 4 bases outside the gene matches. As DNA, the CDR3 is TGTGCCAGCAGGCTGGGACAGGCCTATGGCTACACCTTC. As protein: CASRLGQAYGYTF.

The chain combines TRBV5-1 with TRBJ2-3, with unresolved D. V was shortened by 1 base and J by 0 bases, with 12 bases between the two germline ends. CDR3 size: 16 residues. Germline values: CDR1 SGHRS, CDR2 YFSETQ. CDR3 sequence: CASSLYSGQSTDTQYF. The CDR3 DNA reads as TGCGCCAGCAGCTTGTACTCAGGCCAGAGCACAGATACGCAGTATTTT.

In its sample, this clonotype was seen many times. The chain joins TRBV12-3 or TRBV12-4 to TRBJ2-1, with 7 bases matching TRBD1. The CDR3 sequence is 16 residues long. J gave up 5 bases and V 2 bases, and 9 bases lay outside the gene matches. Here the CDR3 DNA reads TGTGCCAGCAGTTTACGAATGACAGGGCATAACAATGAGCAGTTCTTC. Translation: CASSLRMTGHNNEQFF.

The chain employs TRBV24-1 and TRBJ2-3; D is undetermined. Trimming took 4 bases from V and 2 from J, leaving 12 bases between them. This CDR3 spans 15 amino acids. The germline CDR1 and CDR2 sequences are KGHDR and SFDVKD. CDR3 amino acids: CATSDPNDDTDTQYF. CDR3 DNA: TGTGCCACCAGTGACCCCAATGACGACACAGATACGCAGTATTTT.

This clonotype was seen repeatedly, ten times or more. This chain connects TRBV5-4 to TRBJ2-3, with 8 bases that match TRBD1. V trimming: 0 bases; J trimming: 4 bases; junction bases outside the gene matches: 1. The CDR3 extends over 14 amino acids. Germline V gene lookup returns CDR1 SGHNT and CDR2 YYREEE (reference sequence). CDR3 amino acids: CASSLGTGPDTQYF. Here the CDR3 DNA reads TGTGCCAGCAGCTTGGGGACAGGGCCAGATACGCAGTATTTT. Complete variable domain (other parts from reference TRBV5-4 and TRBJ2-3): ETGVTQSPTHLIKTRGQQVTLRCSSQSGHNTVSWYQQALGQGPQFIFQYYREEENGRGNFPPRFSGLQFPNYSSELNVNALELDDSALYLCASSLGTGPDTQYFGPGTRLTVL.

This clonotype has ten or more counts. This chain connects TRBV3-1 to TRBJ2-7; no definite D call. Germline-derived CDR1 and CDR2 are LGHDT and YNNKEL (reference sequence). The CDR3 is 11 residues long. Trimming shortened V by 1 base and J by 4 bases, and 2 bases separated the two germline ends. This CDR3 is CASSQGYEQYF. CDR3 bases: TGTGCCAGCAGCCAAGGGTACGAGCAGTACTTC.

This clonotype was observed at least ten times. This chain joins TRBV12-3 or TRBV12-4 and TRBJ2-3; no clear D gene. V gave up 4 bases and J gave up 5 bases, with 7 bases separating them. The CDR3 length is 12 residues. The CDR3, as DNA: TGTGCCAGCAGTTCCTACGGAGATACGCAGTATTTT. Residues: CASSSYGDTQYF.

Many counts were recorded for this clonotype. In DNA form, the CDR3 reads TGTGCCAGCAAGTTGGACTACCAAGAGACCCAGTACTTC. This gives the protein CASKLDYQETQYF. The V gene is TRBV2, the J gene TRBJ2-5, with D perhaps matching TRBD2 (5 bases). The CDR3 loop spans 13 amino acids. CDR1 is SNHLY, CDR2 FYNNEI, per germline. Between the trimmed V and J ends, which lost 7 bases and 0 bases, there was a span of 9 bases.

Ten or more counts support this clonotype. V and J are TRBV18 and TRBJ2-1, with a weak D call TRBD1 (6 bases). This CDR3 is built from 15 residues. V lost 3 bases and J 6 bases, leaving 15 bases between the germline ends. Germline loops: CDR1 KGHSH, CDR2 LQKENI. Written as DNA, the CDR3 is TGTGCCAGCTCACCTATTCAGGGGCCCTCCAATGAGCAGTTCTTC. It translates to CASSPIQGPSNEQFF.

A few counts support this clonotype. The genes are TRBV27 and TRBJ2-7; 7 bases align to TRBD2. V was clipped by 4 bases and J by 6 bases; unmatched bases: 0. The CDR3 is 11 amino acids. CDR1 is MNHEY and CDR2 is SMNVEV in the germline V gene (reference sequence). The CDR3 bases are TGTGCCAGCAGTTCGGGGGGCGAGCAGTACTTC. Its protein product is CASSSGGEQYF.

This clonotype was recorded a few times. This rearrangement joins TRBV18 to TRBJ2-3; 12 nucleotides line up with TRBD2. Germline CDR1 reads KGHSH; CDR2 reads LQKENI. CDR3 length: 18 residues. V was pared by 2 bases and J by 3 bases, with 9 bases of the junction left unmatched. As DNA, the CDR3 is TGTGCCAGCTCACCAACCGCTAGCGGGGGGGCCTTGACAGATACGCAGTATTTT. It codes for CASSPTASGGALTDTQYF.

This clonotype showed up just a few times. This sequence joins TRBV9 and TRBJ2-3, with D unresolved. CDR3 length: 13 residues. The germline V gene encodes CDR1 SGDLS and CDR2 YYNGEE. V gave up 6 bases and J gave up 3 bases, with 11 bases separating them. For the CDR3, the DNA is TGTGCCAGCACCTCTGGATCGACAGATACGCAGTATTTT. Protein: CASTSGSTDTQYF. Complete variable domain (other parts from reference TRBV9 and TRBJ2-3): DSGVTQTPKHLITATGQRVTLRCSPRSGDLSVYWYQQSLDQGLQFLIQYYNGEERAKGNILERFSAQQFPDLHSELNLSSLELGDSALYFCASTSGSTDTQYFGPGTRLTVL.

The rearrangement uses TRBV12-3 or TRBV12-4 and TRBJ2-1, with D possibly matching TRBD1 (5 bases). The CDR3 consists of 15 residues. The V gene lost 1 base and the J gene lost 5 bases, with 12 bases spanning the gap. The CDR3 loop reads CASSLGQYTNNEQFF. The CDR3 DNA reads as TGTGCCAGCAGTTTAGGACAGTACACTAACAATGAGCAGTTCTTC.

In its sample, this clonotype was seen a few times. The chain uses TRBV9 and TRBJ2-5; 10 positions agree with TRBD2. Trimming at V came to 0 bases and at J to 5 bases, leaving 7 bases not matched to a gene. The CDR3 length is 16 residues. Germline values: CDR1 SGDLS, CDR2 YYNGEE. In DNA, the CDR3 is TGTGCCAGCAGCGTAGAAAGCAGCGGGGGGGTGGAGACCCAGTACTTC. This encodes CASSVESSGGVETQYF.

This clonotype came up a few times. The CDR3 bases are TGCGCCAGCAGCTTGGAGCCCAGGGGGAACACCGGGGAGCTGTTTTTT. Encoded protein: CASSLEPRGNTGELFF. This chain uses TRBV5-1 with TRBJ2-2, with a tentative D call TRBD1 (6 bases). V was cut by 0 bases and J by 1 base, with 10 bases left in between. The CDR3 consists of 16 residues. Germline V gives CDR1 SGHRS, CDR2 YFSETQ.

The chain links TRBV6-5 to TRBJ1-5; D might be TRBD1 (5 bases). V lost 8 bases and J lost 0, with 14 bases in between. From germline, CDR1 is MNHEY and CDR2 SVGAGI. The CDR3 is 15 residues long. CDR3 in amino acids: CASGNPDSSNQPQHF. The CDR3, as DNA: TGTGCCAGCGGAAATCCAGACAGTAGCAATCAGCCCCAGCATTTT.

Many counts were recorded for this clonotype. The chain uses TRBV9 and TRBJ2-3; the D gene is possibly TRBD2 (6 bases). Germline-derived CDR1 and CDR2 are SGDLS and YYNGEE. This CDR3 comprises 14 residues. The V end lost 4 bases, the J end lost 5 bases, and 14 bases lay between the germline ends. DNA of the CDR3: TGTGCCAGCAGCCAACAGTGGCGGGAAGATACGCAGTATTTT. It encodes CASSQQWREDTQYF.

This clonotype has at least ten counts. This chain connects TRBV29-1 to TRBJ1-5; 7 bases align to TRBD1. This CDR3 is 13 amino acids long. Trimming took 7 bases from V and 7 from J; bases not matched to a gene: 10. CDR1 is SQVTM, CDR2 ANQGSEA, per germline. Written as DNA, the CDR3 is TGCAGCGCATTGACAGGGTTGGGACAGCCCCAGCATTTT. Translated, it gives CSALTGLGQPQHF. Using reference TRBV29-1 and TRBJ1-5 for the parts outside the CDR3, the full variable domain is SAVISQKPSRDICQRGTSLTIQCQVDSQVTMMFWYRQQPGQSLTLIATANQGSEATYESGFVIDKFPISRPNLTFSTLTVSNMSPEDSSIYLCSALTGLGQPQHFGDGTRLSIL.

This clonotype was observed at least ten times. CDR3 loop: CASSLAGSGYTF. DNA of the CDR3: TGTGCCAGCAGCTTAGCCGGGAGTGGCTACACCTTC. V is TRBV7-9 and J is TRBJ1-2; D call uncertain. The CDR3 contains 12 residues. Germline V gives CDR1 SEHNR, CDR2 FQNEAQ (reference sequence). V gave up 0 bases and J gave up 7 bases, with 6 bases separating them. The variable domain in full, completed from reference TRBV7-9 and TRBJ1-2, reads DTGVSQNPRHKITKRGQNVTFRCDPISEHNRLYWYRQTLGQGPEFLTYFQNEAQLEKSRLLSDRFSAERPKGSFSTLEIQRTEQGDSAMYLCASSLAGSGYTFGSGTRLTVV.

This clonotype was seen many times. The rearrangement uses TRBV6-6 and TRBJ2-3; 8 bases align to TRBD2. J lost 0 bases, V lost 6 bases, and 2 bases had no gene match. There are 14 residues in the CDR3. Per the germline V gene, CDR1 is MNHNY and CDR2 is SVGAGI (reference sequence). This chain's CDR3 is CASSAGGSTDTQYF. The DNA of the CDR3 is TGTGCCAGCAGCGCGGGGGGCAGCACAGATACGCAGTATTTT.

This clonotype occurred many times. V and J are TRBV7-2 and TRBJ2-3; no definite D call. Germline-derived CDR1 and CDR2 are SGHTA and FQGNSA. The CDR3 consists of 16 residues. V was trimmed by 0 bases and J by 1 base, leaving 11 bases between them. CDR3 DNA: TGTGCCAGCAGCTTAGCGGTCGCGTCTGGCACAGATACGCAGTATTTT. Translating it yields CASSLAVASGTDTQYF.

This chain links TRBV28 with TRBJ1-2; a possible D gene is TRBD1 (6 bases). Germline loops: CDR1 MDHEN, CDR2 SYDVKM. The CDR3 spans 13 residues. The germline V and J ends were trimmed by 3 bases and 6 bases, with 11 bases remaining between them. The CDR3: CASSLVPGDGYTF. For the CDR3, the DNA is TGTGCCAGCAGTTTGGTTCCAGGGGATGGCTACACCTTC.

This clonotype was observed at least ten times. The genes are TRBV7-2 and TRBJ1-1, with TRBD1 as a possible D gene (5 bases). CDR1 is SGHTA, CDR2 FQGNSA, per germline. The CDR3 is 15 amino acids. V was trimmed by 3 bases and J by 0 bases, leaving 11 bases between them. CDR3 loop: CASSFGTGMNTEAFF. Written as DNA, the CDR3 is TGTGCCAGCAGCTTCGGCACAGGCATGAACACTGAAGCTTTCTTT. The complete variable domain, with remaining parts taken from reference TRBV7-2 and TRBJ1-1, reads GAGVSQSPSNKVTEKGKDVELRCDPISGHTALYWYRQSLGQGLEFLIYFQGNSAPDKSGLPSDRFSAERTGGSVSTLTIQRTQQEDSAVYLCASSFGTGMNTEAFFGQGTRLTVV.

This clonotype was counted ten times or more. Here the CDR3 reads CASSLQGANEKLFF. DNA for the CDR3: TGTGCCAGCAGCTTGCAGGGAGCTAATGAAAAACTGTTTTTT. The chain is built from TRBV5-4 and TRBJ1-4; TRBD1 is a possible D gene (5 bases). V was clipped by 1 base and J by 3 bases, with 7 bases between them. This CDR3 spans 14 amino acids. The germline V gene encodes CDR1 SGHNT and CDR2 YYREEE (reference sequence).

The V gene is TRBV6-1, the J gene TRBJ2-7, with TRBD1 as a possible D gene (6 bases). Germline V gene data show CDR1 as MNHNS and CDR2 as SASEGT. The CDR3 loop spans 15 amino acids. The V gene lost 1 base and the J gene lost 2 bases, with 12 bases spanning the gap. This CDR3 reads CASSEGQVKPYEQYF. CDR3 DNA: TGTGCCAGCAGTGAAGGACAGGTGAAGCCCTACGAGCAGTACTTC.

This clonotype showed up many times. The CDR3 spells CASSPQSYTEAFF. The CDR3 DNA sequence: TGTGCCAGCTCACCTCAGTCGTACACTGAAGCTTTCTTT. The J gene is TRBJ1-1, the V gene TRBV18; no reliable D call. CDR1 KGHSH and CDR2 LQKENI come from the germline V gene. This CDR3 has 13 residues. Between the trimmed V and J ends, which lost 3 bases and 3 bases, there was a span of 8 bases.

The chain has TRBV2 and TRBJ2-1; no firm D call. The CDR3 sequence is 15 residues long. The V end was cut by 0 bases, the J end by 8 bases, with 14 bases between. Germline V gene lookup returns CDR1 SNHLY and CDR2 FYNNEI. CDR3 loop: CASSEAVNRVDEQFF. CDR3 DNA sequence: TGTGCCAGCAGTGAAGCAGTAAATCGGGTGGATGAGCAGTTCTTC.

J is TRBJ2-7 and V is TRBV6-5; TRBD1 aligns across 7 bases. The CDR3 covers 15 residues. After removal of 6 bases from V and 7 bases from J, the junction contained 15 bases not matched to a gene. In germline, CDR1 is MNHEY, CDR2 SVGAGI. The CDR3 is CASSKPDRVGREQYF. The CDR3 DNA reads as TGTGCCAGCAGCAAGCCCGACAGGGTAGGTAGGGAGCAGTACTTC.

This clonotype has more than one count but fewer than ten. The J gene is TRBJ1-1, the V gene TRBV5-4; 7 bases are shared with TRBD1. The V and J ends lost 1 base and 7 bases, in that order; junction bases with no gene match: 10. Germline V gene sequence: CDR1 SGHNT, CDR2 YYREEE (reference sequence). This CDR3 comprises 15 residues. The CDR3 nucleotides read TGTGCCAGCAGCTTGAGCCAGGGGGAAGAGCTTGAAGCTTTCTTT. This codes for CASSLSQGEELEAFF.